A selection of T cell receptor beta chains follows, all from one sample in a study of a mutant IDH1 vaccine in newly diagnosed glioma. These receptors have no identified antigens. Assay used: immunoSEQ multiplex PCR; TCRdb lists only in-frame clones, some missing. This table holds about 56,000 clones, around 83% found once. The sequencing used PBMCs, collected from a glioma patient whose treatment included an IDH1 peptide vaccine. The source is a woman in her fifties or sixties with glioma. Each CDR3 is given with its conserved first and last residue. A D gene is named only where the DNA matches it firmly. Size is stated for part of the rows, as once, few or many counts, or as a class when the clone is expanded.

J gene: TRBJ1-2
V gene: TRBV9
D gene: NA
clone size: few
CDR3 DNA: TGTGCCAGGCCCGGTGGCTACACCTTC
CDR3 protein: CARPGGYTF

J gene: TRBJ2-1
V gene: TRBV27
D gene: NA
clone size: few
CDR3 DNA: TGTGCCAGCAGCCCAATTGCCACCACCAATGAGCAGTTCTTC
CDR3 protein: CASSPIATTNEQFF

J gene: TRBJ1-1
V gene: TRBV5-1
D gene: TRBD1
clone size: NA
CDR3 DNA: TGCGCCAGCAGCCCCGGACAGGGGGCCCGCATGAACACTGAAGCTTTCTTT
CDR3 protein: CASSPGQGARMNTEAFF

J gene: TRBJ2-2
V gene: TRBV5-4
D gene: NA
clone size: NA
CDR3 DNA: TGTGCCAGCAGCTCACCGGGACTGCAGAACACCGGGGAGCTGTTTTTT
CDR3 protein: CASSSPGLQNTGELFF

J gene: TRBJ2-7
V gene: TRBV5-4
D gene: TRBD1
clone size: NA
CDR3 DNA: TGTGCCAGCAGCCAAGGACAGGAGTACGCATTTGGGGAGCAGTACTTC
CDR3 protein: CASSQGQEYAFGEQYF

J gene: TRBJ2-1
V gene: TRBV6-1
D gene: NA
clone size: NA
CDR3 DNA: TGTGCCAGCAGTGAAGCGGGGGGCTCCTACAATGAGCAGTTCTTC
CDR3 protein: CASSEAGGSYNEQFF

J gene: TRBJ1-5
V gene: TRBV11-2
D gene: NA
clone size: NA
CDR3 DNA: TGTGCCAGCAGCTTAAACCGCTGGACAGATCAGCCCCAGCATTTT
CDR3 protein: CASSLNRWTDQPQHF

J gene: TRBJ1-1
V gene: TRBV5-4
D gene: NA
clone size: NA
CDR3 DNA: TGTGCCAGCAGCTTGGCCATCGTGGGCACTGAAGCTTTCTTT
CDR3 protein: CASSLAIVGTEAFF

J gene: TRBJ1-5
V gene: TRBV19
D gene: NA
clone size: NA
CDR3 DNA: TGTGCCAGTAGCGAGACAGGCAATCAGCCCCAGCATTTT
CDR3 protein: CASSETGNQPQHF

J gene: TRBJ1-1
V gene: TRBV18
D gene: NA
clone size: NA
CDR3 DNA: TGTGCCAGCTCACCACCGTATGCAGTGAACACTGAAGCTTTCTTT
CDR3 protein: CASSPPYAVNTEAFF

J gene: TRBJ2-7
V gene: TRBV27
D gene: TRBD2
clone size: NA
CDR3 DNA: TGTGCCAGCAGCCAATTAGGACTAGCGGGGCCCTCCGAGCAGTACTTC
CDR3 protein: CASSQLGLAGPSEQYF

J gene: TRBJ2-7
V gene: TRBV10-3
D gene: TRBD1
clone size: NA
CDR3 DNA: TGTGCCATCAGTGACACAGGGGGCAGGTACGAGCAGTACTTC
CDR3 protein: CAISDTGGRYEQYF

J gene: TRBJ1-1
V gene: TRBV5-4
D gene: NA
clone size: NA
CDR3 DNA: TGTGCCAGCAGCCGTGACACCATTGAAGCTTTCTTT
CDR3 protein: CASSRDTIEAFF

J gene: TRBJ1-6
V gene: TRBV28
D gene: TRBD1
clone size: NA
CDR3 DNA: TGTGCCAGCAGTTTAGTGCTGGGCAGGGGGGATTCACCCCTCCACTTT
CDR3 protein: CASSLVLGRGDSPLHF

J gene: TRBJ1-1
V gene: TRBV19
D gene: NA
clone size: few
CDR3 DNA: TGTGCCAGTAGTAGGGGCCTTCTTGAAGCTTTCTTT
CDR3 protein: CASSRGLLEAFF

J gene: TRBJ2-5
V gene: TRBV19
D gene: TRBD2
clone size: NA
CDR3 DNA: TGTGCCAGTAGTATAGGATCGGCGGGGGGGCGGGAGACCCAGTACTTC
CDR3 protein: CASSIGSAGGRETQYF

J gene: TRBJ2-7
V gene: TRBV19
D gene: NA
clone size: once
CDR3 DNA: TGTGCCAGTAGTATAGGCAGAGAATTAAGATACGAGCAGTACTTC
CDR3 protein: CASSIGRELRYEQYF

J gene: TRBJ2-1
V gene: TRBV2
D gene: NA
clone size: NA
CDR3 DNA: TGTGCCAGTCGACAGGGAGGCCACAATGAGCAGTTCTTC
CDR3 protein: CASRQGGHNEQFF

J gene: TRBJ1-5
V gene: TRBV2
D gene: NA
clone size: NA
CDR3 DNA: TGTGCCAGCAGGGACGGGACACACAGCAATCAGCCCCAGCATTTT
CDR3 protein: CASRDGTHSNQPQHF

J gene: TRBJ1-3
V gene: TRBV9
D gene: NA
clone size: NA
CDR3 DNA: TGTGCCAGCAGCGTAGGATCAGGGGCTGGAAACACCATATATTTT
CDR3 protein: CASSVGSGAGNTIYF

J gene: TRBJ1-6
V gene: TRBV28
D gene: NA
clone size: NA
CDR3 DNA: TGTGCCAGCAGTCCGTCTCGGTCTCCGAGCTCCTATAATTCACCCCTCCACTTT
CDR3 protein: CASSPSRSPSSYNSPLHF

J gene: TRBJ1-4
V gene: TRBV19
D gene: NA
clone size: NA
CDR3 DNA: TGTGCCAGTAACAGGAGGAGGGGGATCGGTGAAAAACTGTTTTTT
CDR3 protein: CASNRRRGIGEKLFF

J gene: TRBJ2-7
V gene: TRBV7-2
D gene: NA
clone size: NA
CDR3 DNA: TGTGCCAGCAGCCCCGACAAATACGAGCAGTACTTC
CDR3 protein: CASSPDKYEQYF

J gene: TRBJ2-1
V gene: TRBV10-1
D gene: NA
clone size: once
CDR3 DNA: TGCGCCAGCAGTGAGTTCGCAGGGTACAATGAGCAGTTCTTC
CDR3 protein: CASSEFAGYNEQFF

J gene: TRBJ1-2
V gene: TRBV19
D gene: NA
clone size: NA
CDR3 DNA: TGTGCCGGGGGGAGCGAGTACTATGGCTACACCTTC
CDR3 protein: CAGGSEYYGYTF

J gene: TRBJ2-2
V gene: TRBV9
D gene: TRBD1
clone size: once
CDR3 DNA: TGTGCCAGCAGCGTCGGGACAGTTAACACCGGGGAGCTGTTTTTT
CDR3 protein: CASSVGTVNTGELFF

J gene: TRBJ2-2
V gene: TRBV5-4
D gene: NA
clone size: NA
CDR3 DNA: TGTGCCAGCAGCTCCGTCGCCACCGGGGAGCTGTTTTTT
CDR3 protein: CASSSVATGELFF

J gene: TRBJ2-1
V gene: TRBV19
D gene: NA
clone size: NA
CDR3 DNA: TGTGCCAGTAGTATCGAGGGGAGCTCCTACAATGAGCAGTTCTTC
CDR3 protein: CASSIEGSSYNEQFF

J gene: TRBJ2-3
V gene: TRBV4-1
D gene: TRBD2
clone size: NA
CDR3 DNA: TGCGCCAGCAGCCAAGAGACCTATAGCGGGAGCACAGATACGCAGTATTTT
CDR3 protein: CASSQETYSGSTDTQYF

J gene: TRBJ2-2
V gene: TRBV13
D gene: NA
clone size: NA
CDR3 DNA: TGTGCCAGCAGTTCCACTCCTGGGCTAGCGAACACCGGGGAGCTGTTTTTT
CDR3 protein: CASSSTPGLANTGELFF

J gene: TRBJ1-5
V gene: TRBV19
D gene: TRBD1
clone size: NA
CDR3 DNA: TGTGCCAGCCGGGACAGGGTTCCTAGACAGCCCCAGCATTTT
CDR3 protein: CASRDRVPRQPQHF

J gene: TRBJ2-7
V gene: TRBV30
D gene: NA
clone size: NA
CDR3 DNA: TGTGCCTGGGAGAGGAGGTCCTACGAGCAGTACTTC
CDR3 protein: CAWERRSYEQYF

J gene: TRBJ1-1
V gene: TRBV5-1
D gene: NA
clone size: once
CDR3 DNA: TGCGCCAGCAGTTCCCTATCTGAACCGGGCCAGGGACCGAACACTGAAGCTTTCTTT
CDR3 protein: CASSSLSEPGQGPNTEAFF

J gene: TRBJ1-1
V gene: TRBV19
D gene: TRBD1
clone size: NA
CDR3 DNA: TGTGCCAGTAGTGTCACAGGGGGGGTGAACACTGAAGCTTTCTTT
CDR3 protein: CASSVTGGVNTEAFF

J gene: TRBJ2-2
V gene: TRBV6-6
D gene: NA
clone size: NA
CDR3 DNA: TGTGCCAGCGGTACTATGAACACCGGGGAGCTGTTTTTT
CDR3 protein: CASGTMNTGELFF

J gene: TRBJ1-1
V gene: TRBV10-3
D gene: NA
clone size: few
CDR3 DNA: TGTGCCATCATGGAGCACACTGAAGCTTTCTTT
CDR3 protein: CAIMEHTEAFF

J gene: TRBJ2-2
V gene: TRBV25-1
D gene: NA
clone size: NA
CDR3 DNA: TGTGCCAGCAGTGCCGAAGAAGGGCAGCGGATCGGGGAGCTGTTTTTT
CDR3 protein: CASSAEEGQRIGELFF

J gene: TRBJ2-3
V gene: TRBV4-2
D gene: TRBD1
clone size: NA
CDR3 DNA: TGTGCCAGCAGCTCCCGGGACAGGGGGACAGATACGCAGTATTTT
CDR3 protein: CASSSRDRGTDTQYF

J gene: TRBJ2-3
V gene: TRBV2
D gene: TRBD2
clone size: NA
CDR3 DNA: TGTGCCAGCTGGGGACTAGCGGGGGCCGGGTTTGACACAGATACGCAGTATTTT
CDR3 protein: CASWGLAGAGFDTDTQYF

J gene: TRBJ1-1
V gene: TRBV19
D gene: NA
clone size: NA
CDR3 DNA: TGTGCCAGTAGTATTGACCATACGGCAAAAGCTTTCTTT
CDR3 protein: CASSIDHTAKAFF

J gene: TRBJ2-7
V gene: TRBV10-3
D gene: TRBD2
clone size: NA
CDR3 DNA: TGTGCCATCAGTGCGGCTAGCGGGGGGTCCTACGAGCAGTACTTC
CDR3 protein: CAISAASGGSYEQYF

J gene: TRBJ1-2
V gene: TRBV7-9
D gene: TRBD1
clone size: NA
CDR3 DNA: TGTGCCAGCAGACAGACAGGGGGCGAAGGTGGCTACACCTTC
CDR3 protein: CASRQTGGEGGYTF

J gene: TRBJ2-7
V gene: TRBV9
D gene: NA
clone size: NA
CDR3 DNA: TGTGCCAGCAGCGTAGGGACAGTGACAGGCTACGAGCAGTACTTC
CDR3 protein: CASSVGTVTGYEQYF

J gene: TRBJ1-2
V gene: TRBV5-1
D gene: NA
clone size: NA
CDR3 DNA: TGCGCCAGCAGCTCGGGAGGACAGACGAGCTATGGCTACACCTTC
CDR3 protein: CASSSGGQTSYGYTF

J gene: TRBJ1-5
V gene: TRBV2
D gene: NA
clone size: NA
CDR3 DNA: TGTGCCAGCAGTGAGGGGGCCGTAAGCAATCAGCCCCAGCATTTT
CDR3 protein: CASSEGAVSNQPQHF

J gene: TRBJ2-3
V gene: TRBV4-2
D gene: NA
clone size: NA
CDR3 DNA: TGTGCCAGCAGCCAAGAGTTTAGCGGAAGCACAGATACGCAGTATTTT
CDR3 protein: CASSQEFSGSTDTQYF

J gene: TRBJ1-3
V gene: TRBV7-9
D gene: NA
clone size: NA
CDR3 DNA: TGTGCCAGCATCGAGGACTCTGGAAACACCATATATTTT
CDR3 protein: CASIEDSGNTIYF

J gene: TRBJ1-4
V gene: TRBV29-1
D gene: NA
clone size: NA
CDR3 DNA: TGCAGCGTTGGATGGACAGTGAGAGAAAAACTGTTTTTT
CDR3 protein: CSVGWTVREKLFF

J gene: TRBJ1-1
V gene: TRBV29-1
D gene: NA
clone size: NA
CDR3 DNA: TGCAGCTCCTTAACCGGGACAACGGGCGCTGAAGCTTTCTTT
CDR3 protein: CSSLTGTTGAEAFF

J gene: TRBJ2-2
V gene: TRBV9
D gene: TRBD1
clone size: NA
CDR3 DNA: TGTGCCAGCAGCGCCCAGGGGGCCAGGGAGCTGTTTTTT
CDR3 protein: CASSAQGARELFF